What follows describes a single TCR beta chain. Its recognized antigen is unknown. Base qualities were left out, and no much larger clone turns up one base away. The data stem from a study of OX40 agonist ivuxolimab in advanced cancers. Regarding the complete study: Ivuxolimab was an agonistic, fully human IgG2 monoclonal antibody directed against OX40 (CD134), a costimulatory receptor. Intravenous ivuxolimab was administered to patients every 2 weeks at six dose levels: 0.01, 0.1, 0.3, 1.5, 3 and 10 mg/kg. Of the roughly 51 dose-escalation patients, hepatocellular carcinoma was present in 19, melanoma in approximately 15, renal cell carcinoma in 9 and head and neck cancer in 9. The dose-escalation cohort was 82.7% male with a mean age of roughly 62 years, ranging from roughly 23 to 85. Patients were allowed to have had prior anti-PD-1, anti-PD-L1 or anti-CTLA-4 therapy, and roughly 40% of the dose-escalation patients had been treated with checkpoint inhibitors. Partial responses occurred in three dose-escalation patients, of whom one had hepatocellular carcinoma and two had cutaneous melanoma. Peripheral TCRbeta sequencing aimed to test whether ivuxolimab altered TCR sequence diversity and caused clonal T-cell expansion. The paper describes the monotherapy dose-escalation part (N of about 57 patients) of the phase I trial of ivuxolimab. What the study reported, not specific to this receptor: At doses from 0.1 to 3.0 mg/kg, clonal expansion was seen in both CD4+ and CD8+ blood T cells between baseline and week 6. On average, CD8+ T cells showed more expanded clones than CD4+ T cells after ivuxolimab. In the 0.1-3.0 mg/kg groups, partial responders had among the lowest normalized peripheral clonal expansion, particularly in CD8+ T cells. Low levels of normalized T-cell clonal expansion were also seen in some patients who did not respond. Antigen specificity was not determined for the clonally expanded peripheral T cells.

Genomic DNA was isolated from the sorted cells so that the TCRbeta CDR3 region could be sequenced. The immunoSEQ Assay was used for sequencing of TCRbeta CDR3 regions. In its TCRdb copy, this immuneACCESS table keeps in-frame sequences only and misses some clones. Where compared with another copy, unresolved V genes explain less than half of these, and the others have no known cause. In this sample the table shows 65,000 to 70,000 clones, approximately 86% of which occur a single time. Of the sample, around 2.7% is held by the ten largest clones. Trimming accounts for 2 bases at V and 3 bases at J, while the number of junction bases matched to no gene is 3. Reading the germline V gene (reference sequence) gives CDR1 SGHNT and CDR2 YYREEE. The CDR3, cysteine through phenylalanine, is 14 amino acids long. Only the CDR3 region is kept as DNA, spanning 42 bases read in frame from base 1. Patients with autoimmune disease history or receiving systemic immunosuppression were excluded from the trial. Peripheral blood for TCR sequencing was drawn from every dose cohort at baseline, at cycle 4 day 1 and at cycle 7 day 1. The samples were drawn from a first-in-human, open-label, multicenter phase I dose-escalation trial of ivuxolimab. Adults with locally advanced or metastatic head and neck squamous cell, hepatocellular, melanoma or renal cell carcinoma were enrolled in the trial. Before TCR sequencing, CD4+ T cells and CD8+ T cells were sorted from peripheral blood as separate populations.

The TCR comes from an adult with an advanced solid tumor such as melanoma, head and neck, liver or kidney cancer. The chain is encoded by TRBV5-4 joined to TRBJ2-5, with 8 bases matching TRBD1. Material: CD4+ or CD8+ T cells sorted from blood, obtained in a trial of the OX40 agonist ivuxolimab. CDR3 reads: CASSFGQGKETQYF. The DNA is TGTGCCAGCAGCTTCGGACAGGGCAAAGAGACCCAGTACTTC. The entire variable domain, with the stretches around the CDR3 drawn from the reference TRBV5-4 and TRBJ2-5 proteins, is ETGVTQSPTHLIKTRGQQVTLRCSSQSGHNTVSWYQQALGQGPQFIFQYYREEENGRGNFPPRFSGLQFPNYSSELNVNALELDDSALYLCASSFGQGKETQYFGPGTRLLVL.